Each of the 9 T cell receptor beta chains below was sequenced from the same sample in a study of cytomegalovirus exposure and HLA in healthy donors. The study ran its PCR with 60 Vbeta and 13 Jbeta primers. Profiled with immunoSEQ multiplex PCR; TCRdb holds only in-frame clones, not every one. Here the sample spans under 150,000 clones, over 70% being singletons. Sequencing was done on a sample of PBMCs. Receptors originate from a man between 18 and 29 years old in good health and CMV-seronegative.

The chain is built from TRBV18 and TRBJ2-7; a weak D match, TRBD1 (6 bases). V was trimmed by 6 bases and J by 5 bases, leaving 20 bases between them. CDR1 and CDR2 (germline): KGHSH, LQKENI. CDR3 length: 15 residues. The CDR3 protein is CASSPIRGGGDEQYF. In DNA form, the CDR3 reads TGTGCCAGCTCTCCTATCAGGGGTGGTGGAGACGAGCAGTACTTC.

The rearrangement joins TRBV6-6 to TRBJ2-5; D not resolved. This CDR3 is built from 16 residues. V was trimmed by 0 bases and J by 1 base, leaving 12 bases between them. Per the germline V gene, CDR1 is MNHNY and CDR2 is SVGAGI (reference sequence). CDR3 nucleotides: TGTGCCAGCAGTTACTCCTCTCCATGGAGCCAAGAGACCCAGTACTTC. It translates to CASSYSSPWSQETQYF.

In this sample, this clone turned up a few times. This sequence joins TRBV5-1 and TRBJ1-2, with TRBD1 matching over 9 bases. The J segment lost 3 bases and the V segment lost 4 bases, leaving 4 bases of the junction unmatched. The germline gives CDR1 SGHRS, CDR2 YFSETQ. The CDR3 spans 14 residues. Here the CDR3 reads CASSPRTGDYGYTF. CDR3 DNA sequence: TGCGCCAGCAGCCCAAGGACAGGGGACTATGGCTACACCTTC.

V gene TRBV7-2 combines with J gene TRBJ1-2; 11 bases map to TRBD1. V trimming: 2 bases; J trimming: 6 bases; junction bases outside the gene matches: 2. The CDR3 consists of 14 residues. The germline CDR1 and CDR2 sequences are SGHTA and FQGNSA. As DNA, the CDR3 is TGTGCCAGCAGCTTACGGACAGGGGGCCATGGCTACACCTTC. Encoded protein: CASSLRTGGHGYTF.

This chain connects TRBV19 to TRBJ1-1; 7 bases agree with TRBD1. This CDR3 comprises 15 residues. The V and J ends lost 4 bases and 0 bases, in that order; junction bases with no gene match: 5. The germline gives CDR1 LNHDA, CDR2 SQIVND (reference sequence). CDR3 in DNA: TGTGCCAGTAGTACGCCGGGACAGATGAACACTGAAGCTTTCTTT. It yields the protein CASSTPGQMNTEAFF.

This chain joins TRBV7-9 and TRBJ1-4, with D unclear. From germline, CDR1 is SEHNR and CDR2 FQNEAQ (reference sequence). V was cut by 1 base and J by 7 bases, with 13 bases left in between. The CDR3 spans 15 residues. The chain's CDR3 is CASSLGGSRGEKLFF. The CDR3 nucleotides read TGTGCCAGCAGCTTAGGAGGCAGCCGGGGTGAAAAACTGTTTTTT.

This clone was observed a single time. The CDR3 region is CASSYRDSNYGYTF. For the CDR3, the DNA is TGTGCCAGCAGCTACAGGGATTCTAACTATGGCTACACCTTC. The chain carries TRBV5-6 and TRBJ1-2; maybe TRBD1 (6 bases). Germline V gene lookup returns CDR1 SGHDT and CDR2 YYEEEE. This CDR3 is 14 amino acids long. V was pared by 3 bases and J by 0 bases, with 9 bases between.

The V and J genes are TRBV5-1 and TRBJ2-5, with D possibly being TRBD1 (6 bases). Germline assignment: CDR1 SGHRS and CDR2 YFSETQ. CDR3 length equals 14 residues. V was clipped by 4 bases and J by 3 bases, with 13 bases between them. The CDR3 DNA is TGCGCCAGCAGCATCCAGGGGCGGGAAGAGACCCAGTACTTC. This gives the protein CASSIQGREETQYF.

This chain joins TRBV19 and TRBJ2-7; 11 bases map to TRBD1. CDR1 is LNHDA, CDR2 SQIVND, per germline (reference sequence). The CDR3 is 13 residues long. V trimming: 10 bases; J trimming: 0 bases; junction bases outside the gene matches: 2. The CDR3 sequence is CATGQGASYEQYF. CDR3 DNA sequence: TGTGCCACCGGACAGGGGGCCTCCTACGAGCAGTACTTC.